This entry lists 3 T cell receptor beta chains sequenced from one sample in a study of blood T cell repertoires in COVID-19. Assay used: immunoSEQ multiplex PCR; TCRdb lists only in-frame clones, some missing. The top ten clones hold roughly 5.1% of a sample with about 220,000 clones, approximately 78% of them seen once. The specimen sequenced was peripheral blood. These receptors were taken from a woman in her 70s with COVID-19, enrolled during active disease.

The chain recombines TRBV6-6 with TRBJ2-2, with D perhaps TRBD1 (6 bases). V was pared by 7 bases and J by 0 bases, with 12 bases between. CDR1 and CDR2 from the germline V gene are MNHNY and SVGAGI (reference sequence). The length of the CDR3 is 15 residues. The CDR3 protein is CASTRQVPNTGELFF. The CDR3 region has the DNA TGTGCCAGCACTCGACAGGTCCCGAACACCGGGGAGCTGTTTTTT.

The chain links TRBV19 to TRBJ2-5, with 14 bases that match TRBD2. CDR1 is LNHDA, CDR2 SQIVND, per germline (reference sequence). Trimming took 5 bases from V and 4 from J; bases not matched to a gene: 9. The CDR3 is 17 amino acids. CDR3 DNA: TGTGCCAGTAGTTCGCAACCGGGACTAGCGGGAGTAGAGACCCAGTACTTC. Translation: CASSSQPGLAGVETQYF.

The CDR3 here is CASSPESGGGNQPQHF. The CDR3 nucleotides read TGCGCCAGCAGCCCCGAGTCGGGGGGTGGCAATCAGCCCCAGCATTTT. The V and J genes are TRBV5-1 and TRBJ1-5; maybe TRBD1 (5 bases). Trimming stripped 4 bases from V and 2 bases from J, with 16 bases between. The germline V gene has CDR1 SGHRS and CDR2 YFSETQ. The CDR3 length is 16 residues.